One T cell receptor (beta chain) is described in this entry. These data belong to a study of shared T cell receptors in the human thymus. Using immunoSEQ multiplex PCR, the repertoire was profiled, and TCRdb retains in-frame clones only, with some absent. The sample carries some 700,000 clones, approximately 83% recorded once. With 2 bases removed from V and 6 bases from J, the gap between germline ends came to 14 bases. Germline-derived CDR1 and CDR2 are KGHSY and FQNENV. The CDR3 length is 15 residues. This sample also belongs to another study, concerning human thymus T cells. That paper states: Resections from corrective heart surgery supplied the thymus tissue.

This chain links TRBV16 with TRBJ2-4; D might be TRBD2 (6 bases). The origin of this receptor is a girl younger than two with a congenital heart defect. The sequencing sample was made of thymocytes. Here the CDR3 DNA reads TGTGCCAGCAGCCAAGGAGGGTCGAAGGTAAACATTCAGTACTTC. Its protein is CASSQGGSKVNIQYF.